Below are 27 T cell receptor beta chains sequenced from a single sample in a study of cytomegalovirus exposure and HLA in healthy donors. The PCR made use of 60 Vbeta and 13 Jbeta primers. This table comes from immunoSEQ multiplex PCR, and its TCRdb copy is limited to in-frame clones, with some not included. This sample has approximately 110,000 clones, with about 83% found just once. Sequenced sample: PBMCs. These TCRs come from a man between 18 and 35 years old in good health and CMV-seronegative.

V gene TRBV10-3 combines with J gene TRBJ1-2; a weak D match, TRBD1 (6 bases). Germline CDR1 and CDR2: ENHRY and SYGVKD. Trimming shortened V by 0 bases and J by 0 bases, and 8 bases separated the two germline ends. This CDR3 is built from 15 residues. The CDR3 DNA reads as TGTGCCATCAGTGAGTCCCGGACAGCTAACTATGGCTACACCTTC. Residues: CAISESRTANYGYTF.

This clone appeared once. This sequence joins TRBV6-6 and TRBJ2-2; 10 positions match TRBD2. J gave up 5 bases and V 8 bases, and 5 bases lay outside the gene matches. Germline V gene sequence: CDR1 MNHNY, CDR2 SVGAGI (reference sequence). This CDR3 has 14 residues. In DNA form, the CDR3 reads TGTGCCAGCCGAGCGGGAGGGGGAACCGGGGAGCTGTTTTTT. It codes for CASRAGGGTGELFF.

The J gene is TRBJ1-6, the V gene TRBV5-1; 8 positions agree with TRBD1. The ends lost 4 bases at V and 7 bases at J; junction bases unmatched: 4. This CDR3 has 14 residues. CDR1 is SGHRS, CDR2 YFSETQ, per germline. CDR3 residues: CASSAGTGNSPLHF. The CDR3 DNA follows: TGCGCCAGCAGCGCCGGGACAGGAAATTCACCCCTCCACTTT.

The rearrangement links TRBV11-2 to TRBJ2-6; unclear D gene. The V and J ends lost 5 bases and 2 bases respectively, with 13 bases between them. Per germline, CDR1 SGHAT and CDR2 FQNNGV. The CDR3 extends over 16 amino acids. For the CDR3, the DNA is TGTGCCAGCAGCCTCCCTGGGCCCACTGGGGCCAACGTCCTGACTTTC. This gives the protein CASSLPGPTGANVLTF.

The chain links TRBV28 to TRBJ1-1; no clear D. The germline V and J ends were trimmed by 7 bases and 4 bases, with 13 bases remaining between them. CDR1 is MDHEN, CDR2 SYDVKM, per germline. The CDR3 has 13 residues. CDR3 nucleotide sequence: TGTGCCAGCACCCGGAGTTTGGTCACTGAAGCTTTCTTT. Protein: CASTRSLVTEAFF. Looking up the rest from reference TRBV28 and TRBJ1-1 gives the full variable domain: DVKVTQSSRYLVKRTGEKVFLECVQDMDHENMFWYRQDPGLGLRLIYFSYDVKMKEKGDIPEGYSVSREKKERFSLILESASTNQTSMYLCASTRSLVTEAFFGQGTRLTVV.

This clone turned up a few times. For the CDR3, the DNA is TGTGCCAGCAGCTTAGGGCGGCAGCCGAACACTGAAGCTTTCTTT. Its protein is CASSLGRQPNTEAFF. The V gene is TRBV7-2, the J gene TRBJ1-1; D not resolved. This CDR3 is built from 15 residues. Deletions cut 1 base from V and 1 base from J, with 10 bases between. CDR1 is SGHTA, CDR2 FQGNSA, per germline. Drawing the rest from reference TRBV7-2 and TRBJ1-1, the complete variable domain is GAGVSQSPSNKVTEKGKDVELRCDPISGHTALYWYRQSLGQGLEFLIYFQGNSAPDKSGLPSDRFSAERTGGSVSTLTIQRTQQEDSAVYLCASSLGRQPNTEAFFGQGTRLTVV.

This clone was seen only a few times. The rearrangement joins TRBV4-1 to TRBJ2-1, with 9 bases identical to TRBD2. The germline CDR1 and CDR2 sequences are MGHRA and YSYEKL. V was clipped by 1 base and J by 1 base; unmatched bases: 2. The CDR3 is made up of 16 amino acids. Here the CDR3 DNA reads TGCGCCAGCAGCCAAGTGACTAGCGGTTCCTACAATGAGCAGTTCTTC. Its translation is CASSQVTSGSYNEQFF.

The chain recombines TRBV28 with TRBJ2-1; TRBD2 matches 9 bases. CDR1 is MDHEN and CDR2 is SYDVKM in the germline V gene. The V segment lost 7 bases and the J segment 7 bases; nucleotides outside the gene matches: 14. The CDR3 totals 16 residues. DNA of the CDR3: TGTGCCAGCACTCCCCAGGAGAGCGGGAGGCGAAATGAGCAGTTCTTC. Its protein product is CASTPQESGRRNEQFF.

The rearrangement joins TRBV10-2 to TRBJ2-3; D call uncertain. Germline V lookup: CDR1 WSHSY, CDR2 SAAADI. This CDR3 has 14 residues. With 1 base removed from V and 1 base from J, the gap between germline ends came to 6 bases. CDR3 DNA: TGCGCCAGCAGTGAGTTCAGTGGCACAGATACGCAGTATTTT. Protein product: CASSEFSGTDTQYF.

V and J are TRBV4-3 and TRBJ1-5; no reliable D call. V lost 2 bases, J lost 2 bases, and 4 bases lay in between. Per the germline V gene, CDR1 is LGHNA and CDR2 is YSLEER. This CDR3 region has 13 residues. The CDR3 protein is CASSQQGNQPQHF. The CDR3, as DNA: TGCGCCAGCAGCCAACAGGGCAATCAGCCCCAGCATTTT.

The V gene is TRBV29-1, the J gene TRBJ1-1; 8 bases map to TRBD1. CDR3 length: 14 residues. The J segment lost 10 bases and the V segment lost 0 bases, leaving 10 bases of the junction unmatched. The germline V gene encodes CDR1 SQVTM and CDR2 ANQGSEA. DNA of the CDR3: TGCAGCGTTGAAGATCAGGCAGGGGGCTTTGGAGCTTTCTTT. Its protein product is CSVEDQAGGFGAFF.

In this sample, this clone turned up a few times. The V gene is TRBV10-3, the J gene TRBJ2-3; no clear D. The V and J ends lost 5 bases and 4 bases respectively, with 13 bases between them. CDR1 and CDR2 from the germline V gene are ENHRY and SYGVKD. The CDR3 spans 14 residues. CDR3 coding DNA: TGTGCCATCAGTTGGAGTAAGAGCGCAGATACGCAGTATTTT. Amino acid sequence: CAISWSKSADTQYF.

V usage is TRBV7-9 and J usage is TRBJ2-5; TRBD2 is a possible D gene (6 bases). The end of the DNA fits TRBJ2-7 better, so the J call may be wrong. Germline V gives CDR1 SEHNR, CDR2 FQNEAQ (reference sequence). The CDR3 has 15 amino acids. DNA of the CDR3: TGTGCCAGCAGCTTAGACGGGAGCCCCTCCTACGAGCAGTACTTC. Protein sequence: CASSLDGSPSYEQYF.

This clone was detected only once. The chain has TRBV5-1 and TRBJ2-7; D is possibly TRBD1 (6 bases). The CDR3 consists of 13 residues. Trimming stripped 8 bases from V and 2 bases from J, with 14 bases between. CDR1 and CDR2 (germline): SGHRS, YFSETQ. CDR3 protein: CASTDRITYEQYF. The CDR3 bases are TGCGCCAGTACTGACAGGATTACCTACGAGCAGTACTTC.

The rearrangement uses TRBV4-1 and TRBJ2-3; a weak D match, TRBD2 (5 bases). CDR3 length equals 16 residues. The germline V gene encodes CDR1 MGHRA and CDR2 YSYEKL. The V end lost 0 bases, the J end lost 6 bases, and 16 bases lay between the germline ends. The CDR3 DNA is TGCGCCAGCAGCCAAGAAGATCGGACTCTGCGGGATACGCAGTATTTT. It codes for CASSQEDRTLRDTQYF.

The chain joins TRBV5-1 to TRBJ2-7, with 13 bases matching TRBD2. The V segment lost 4 bases and the J segment 3 bases; nucleotides outside the gene matches: 10. The CDR3 spans 17 residues. Germline V gene sequence: CDR1 SGHRS, CDR2 YFSETQ. For the CDR3, the DNA is TGCGCCAGCAGCACGGGACTAGCGGGATACTCGGGCTACGAGCAGTACTTC. Residues: CASSTGLAGYSGYEQYF.

The V gene is TRBV4-1, the J gene TRBJ2-1; no clear D gene. The CDR3 runs 14 residues. Trimming removed 5 bases from V and 1 base from J, with 9 bases in between. Looked up from germline, CDR1 is MGHRA and CDR2 is YSYEKL. In DNA form, the CDR3 reads TGCGCCAGCAGCTGGTCTAGTTCCTACAATGAGCAGTTCTTC. It yields the protein CASSWSSSYNEQFF.

This clone was picked up a small number of times. The chain couples TRBV7-9 to TRBJ2-1, with 11 bases identical to TRBD2. This CDR3 is built from 17 residues. Germline lookup yields CDR1 SEHNR and CDR2 FQNEAQ (reference sequence). Unmatched junction bases numbered 7, after V lost 5 bases and J lost 1 base. The CDR3 DNA reads as TGTGCCAGCAGCCCCCCGGCTAGCGGGAGGTCCTACAATGAGCAGTTCTTC. Amino acids: CASSPPASGRSYNEQFF.

V gene TRBV27 combines with J gene TRBJ1-1, with D possibly matching TRBD1 (5 bases). CDR3 size: 17 residues. Germline V gene lookup returns CDR1 MNHEY and CDR2 SMNVEV (reference sequence). The V and J ends lost 5 bases and 0 bases respectively, with 19 bases between them. The CDR3 nucleotides read TGTGCCAGCAGTACGGGCAGGGCTAACTCAATGAACACTGAAGCTTTCTTT. It translates to CASSTGRANSMNTEAFF.

The chain carries TRBV27 and TRBJ2-5; TRBD1 matches 7 bases. The CDR3 has 16 amino acids. J gave up 5 bases and V 4 bases, and 13 bases lay outside the gene matches. Germline V gene lookup returns CDR1 MNHEY and CDR2 SMNVEV (reference sequence). The CDR3 DNA sequence: TGTGCCAGCAGTTACTCAGTGGGACAGCGAGTTGAGACCCAGTACTTC. Its translation: CASSYSVGQRVETQYF.

This clone has a single count. The chain links TRBV6-1 to TRBJ2-5; 7 bases agree with TRBD1. The CDR3 runs 15 residues. The V gene's germline CDR1 is MNHNS and CDR2 SASEGT. The ends lost 4 bases at V and 1 base at J; junction bases unmatched: 6. For the CDR3, the DNA is TGTGCCAGCAGTGGAGAAGGGACAGTCCAAGAGACCCAGTACTTC. Its protein is CASSGEGTVQETQYF.

This rearrangement joins TRBV5-5 to TRBJ2-7; D perhaps matches TRBD2 (7 bases). This CDR3 contains 11 residues. V shed 2 bases and J shed 8 bases, with 8 bases lying between them. Germline V gene data show CDR1 as SGHKS and CDR2 as YYEKEE (reference sequence). In DNA form, the CDR3 reads TGTGCCAGCAGCTTCGGGGGGCAGCAGTACTTC. Amino acids: CASSFGGQQYF.

CDR3 in DNA: TGTGCCAGCAGCTTAGGGGGGGTTCAAGATACGCAGTATTTT. This translates into CASSLGGVQDTQYF. The V and J genes are TRBV7-2 and TRBJ2-3; maybe TRBD2 (6 bases). Germline-derived CDR1 and CDR2 are SGHTA and FQGNSA. The CDR3 has 14 amino acids. V was cut by 1 base and J by 5 bases, with 10 bases left in between. The full variable domain, completed using reference TRBV7-2 and TRBJ2-3, is GAGVSQSPSNKVTEKGKDVELRCDPISGHTALYWYRQSLGQGLEFLIYFQGNSAPDKSGLPSDRFSAERTGGSVSTLTIQRTQQEDSAVYLCASSLGGVQDTQYFGPGTRLTVL.

The chain uses TRBV7-2 and TRBJ1-1, with 9 positions matching TRBD1. The J segment lost 1 base and the V segment lost 3 bases, leaving 0 bases of the junction unmatched. The length of the CDR3 is 14 residues. CDR1 and CDR2 (germline): SGHTA, FQGNSA. The CDR3: CASSLTGGNTEAFF. Written as DNA, the CDR3 is TGTGCCAGCAGCTTGACAGGGGGGAACACTGAAGCTTTCTTT.

The chain combines TRBV27 with TRBJ2-7, with 9 nucleotides matching TRBD1. Looked up from germline, CDR1 is MNHEY and CDR2 is SMNVEV (reference sequence). The trim removed 3 bases at V and 3 bases at J, leaving 6 bases unmatched. There are 15 residues in the CDR3. The CDR3 region is CASSLPGQGGYEQYF. In DNA form, the CDR3 reads TGTGCCAGCAGTTTGCCGGGACAGGGTGGCTACGAGCAGTACTTC.

This clone turned up a few times. The gene calls are TRBV5-6 and TRBJ2-7, with 12 bases fitting TRBD2. The CDR3 has 15 residues. With V trimmed by 3 bases and J by 5 bases, 6 bases remained unmatched. The germline V gene encodes CDR1 SGHDT and CDR2 YYEEEE. The CDR3 sequence: CASSSLAGGPHEQYF. DNA of the CDR3: TGTGCCAGCAGCTCCCTAGCGGGAGGGCCCCACGAGCAGTACTTC.

The V and J genes are TRBV5-1 and TRBJ2-5; tentative D call: TRBD2 (7 bases). The CDR3 is made up of 12 amino acids. V shed 5 bases and J shed 5 bases, with 10 bases lying between them. Per germline, CDR1 SGHRS and CDR2 YFSETQ. The CDR3 region has the DNA TGCGCCAGCAGGGGGGGGCTGGAGACCCAGTACTTC. Amino acid sequence: CASRGGLETQYF.